The 6 T cell receptor beta chains presented below share a single source sample, sequenced in a study of T cell repertoires in cytomegalovirus infection. TCRdb analysed the reads with MiXCR anew, one entry per CDR3 protein. The table has 450,000 to 550,000 distinct CDR3 sequences, 16% seen once; the top ten hold under 30%. The specimen was CD8+ T cells from PBMCs. The source is a human donor in good health (CMV status not recorded). Some clones in this sample may be carry-over from other donors' samples.

This clonotype was seen more than once but under ten times. The chain links TRBV9 to TRBJ2-5; D uncertain. Germline CDR1 reads SGDLS; CDR2 reads YYNGEE. V was cut by 3 bases and J by 0 bases, with 9 bases left in between. The CDR3 extends over 14 amino acids. This CDR3 is CASSDTEYQETQYF. DNA of the CDR3: TGTGCCAGCAGCGACACAGAGTACCAAGAGACCCAGTACTTC. Complete variable domain (other parts from reference TRBV9 and TRBJ2-5): DSGVTQTPKHLITATGQRVTLRCSPRSGDLSVYWYQQSLDQGLQFLIQYYNGEERAKGNILERFSAQQFPDLHSELNLSSLELGDSALYFCASSDTEYQETQYFGPGTRLLVL.

This clonotype was detected only a few times. The rearrangement links TRBV5-6 to TRBJ2-1; possible D gene TRBD2, 6 bases. CDR3 size: 14 residues. Germline values: CDR1 SGHDT, CDR2 YYEEEE. V lost 0 bases and J lost 6, with 10 bases in between. CDR3 residues: CASSLVKEGNEQFF. CDR3 nucleotides: TGTGCCAGCAGCTTGGTGAAGGAGGGCAATGAGCAGTTCTTC.

This clonotype has just a few counts. This chain connects TRBV9 to TRBJ2-3, with D tentatively TRBD1 (7 bases). CDR1 SGDLS and CDR2 YYNGEE come from the germline V gene. Trimming shortened V by 1 base and J by 3 bases, and 18 bases separated the two germline ends. The CDR3 consists of 17 residues. The DNA of the CDR3 is TGTGCCAGCAGCGTACCCCAGGCAGGGGGGAGGACAGATACGCAGTATTTT. Encoded protein: CASSVPQAGGRTDTQYF.

This clonotype has a count of ten or more. V gene TRBV7-6 combines with J gene TRBJ2-1; TRBD2 aligns across 16 bases. Trimming removed 5 bases from V and 9 bases from J; junction bases left unmatched: 7. This CDR3 is built from 16 residues. The germline V gene encodes CDR1 SGHVS and CDR2 FNYEAQ. CDR3: CASSIGTSGGVGEQFF. The CDR3 DNA is TGTGCCAGCAGCATCGGGACTAGCGGGGGGGTGGGTGAGCAGTTCTTC.

The sample holds many counts of this clonotype. The V gene is TRBV7-9, the J gene TRBJ2-2; D ambiguous. The ends were cut back, 0 bases at V and 2 bases at J, with 4 bases in the middle. The CDR3 spans 14 residues. CDR1 is SEHNR and CDR2 is FQNEAQ in the germline V gene (reference sequence). CDR3 sequence: CASSLAVNTGELFF. CDR3 DNA sequence: TGTGCCAGCAGCTTAGCCGTAAACACCGGGGAGCTGTTTTTT.

The genes are TRBV30 and TRBJ2-2; D might be TRBD2 (5 bases). V gave up 0 bases and J gave up 7 bases, with 9 bases separating them. This CDR3 comprises 13 residues. Germline values: CDR1 GTSNPN, CDR2 SVGIG (reference sequence). The DNA for the CDR3 is TGTGCCTGGAGTGTAACCGGGAACGGGGAGCTGTTTTTT. Protein sequence: CAWSVTGNGELFF.